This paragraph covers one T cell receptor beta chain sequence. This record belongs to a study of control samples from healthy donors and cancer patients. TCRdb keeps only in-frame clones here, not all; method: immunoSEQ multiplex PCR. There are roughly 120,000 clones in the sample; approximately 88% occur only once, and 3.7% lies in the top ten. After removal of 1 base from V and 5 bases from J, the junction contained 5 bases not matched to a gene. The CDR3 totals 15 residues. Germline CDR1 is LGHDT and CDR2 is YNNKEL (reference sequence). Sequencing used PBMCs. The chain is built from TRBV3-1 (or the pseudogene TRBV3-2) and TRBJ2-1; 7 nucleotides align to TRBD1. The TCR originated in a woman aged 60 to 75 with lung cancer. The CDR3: CASSQGQGVHNEQFF. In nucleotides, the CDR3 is TGTGCCAGCAGCCAAGGACAGGGTGTCCACAATGAGCAGTTCTTC.